This T cell receptor beta chain was captured in a study of blood T cell repertoires in COVID-19. TCRdb's copy holds only in-frame clones and misses some; the assay was immunoSEQ multiplex PCR. The table lists 150,000 to 200,000 clones, approximately 79% of them singletons. CDR3 length: 14 residues. With 1 base clipped from V and 2 bases from J, the junction kept 1 base outside the gene matches. In germline, CDR1 is SGHTA, CDR2 FQGNSA. The source is a woman of 80 years or more with acute or convalescent COVID-19. The sequenced material came from peripheral blood. The rearrangement links TRBV7-2 to TRBJ2-7, with 8 positions matching TRBD2. The chain's CDR3 is CASSLVAGTYEQYF. The DNA for the CDR3 is TGTGCCAGCAGCTTAGTAGCGGGAACCTACGAGCAGTACTTC.